This T cell receptor beta chain was identified during a study of shared clonotypes between healthy human individuals. Study-level results: Though the depth was large, rarefaction showed that sorted-subset sequencing was incomplete.

Germline CDR1 is SGHTA and CDR2 is FQGNSA. V dropped 0 bases and J dropped 0; count of bases not matched to a gene: 2. CDR3 length equals 15 residues. Data came from immunoSEQ multiplex PCR; TCRdb stores just in-frame clones and leaves some out. The data show 300,000 to 350,000 clones, more than 60% seen once. Note on this clone: What it binds is unknown.

This rearrangement joins TRBV7-2 to TRBJ2-7; 7 nucleotides agree with TRBD2. Material for sequencing was memory CD4+ T cells sorted from blood. Subset defined: CD45RA-negative fraction. This TCR was sampled from a man under 40 in good health. The CDR3 sequence is CASSLASGGSYEQYF. CDR3 coding DNA: TGTGCCAGCAGCTTAGCATCGGGAGGCTCCTACGAGCAGTACTTC.